This passage covers 27 T cell receptor beta chains from one sample sequenced in a study of T-cell reconstitution after alpha-beta-depleted transplantation in children (dated by TCRdb to the mid-2010s). What this sample's treatment or condition label stands for: allogeneic hematopoietic cell transplantation with graft depleted of TCRalphabeta T cells and CD19 B cells. Receptor amplification or capture employed PCR. TCRdb lists the instrument as Illumina HiSeq 2500. Molecular barcoding was employed in the preparation of TCR libraries, with unique molecular identifiers being used to normalize TCRbeta repertoire quantification. Clones were called with MiXCR by TCRdb after fastp trimmed the public reads at Q25, and only in-frame beta chains were retained. Here each entry gathers all rows of one CDR3 protein and keeps the most common genes and DNA. Recorded for this sample are about 490,000 distinct CDR3 sequences; about 10% of them occurred a single time. The top ten hold just over 2% of the sample.

The specimen was PBMCs, collected before TCRalphabeta/CD19-depleted stem cell transplant. The source of these receptors is a child aged 2 to 9 with inherited bone marrow failure, due to receive a stem cell transplant.

This clonotype was seen repeatedly, ten times or more. The chain joins TRBV3-1 to TRBJ2-2; no definite D call. Germline CDR1 reads LGHDT; CDR2 reads YNNKEL (reference sequence). Trimming removed 4 bases at V and 0 bases at J, with 12 bases between. The CDR3 length is 16 residues. The CDR3 loop reads CASSLNPAANTGELFF. The CDR3, as DNA: TGTGCCAGCAGCCTGAACCCAGCTGCGAACACCGGGGAGCTGTTTTTT.

In this sample, this clonotype turned up a few times. The chain links TRBV21-1 to TRBJ2-7; the D call TRBD1 from the table was never checked on the DNA. TRBV21-1 is recorded as a pseudogene. The CDR3 is 16 amino acids. CDR3 protein: CASSKTPGESSYEQYF. The CDR3 bases are TGTGCCAGCAGCAAAACTCCAGGGGAAAGCTCCTACGAGCAGTACTTC.

There are many counts of this clonotype. The chain uses TRBV5-1 and TRBJ2-1; D might be TRBD2 (5 bases). Germline lookup yields CDR1 SGHRS and CDR2 YFSETQ. The CDR3 sequence is 16 residues long. V dropped 1 base and J dropped 8 bases, with 19 bases sitting between them. The CDR3, as DNA: TGCGCCAGCAGCTTGTATACGTGGTTAGGAGGCCATGAGCAGTTCTTC. Its protein is CASSLYTWLGGHEQFF.

This clonotype was picked up a small number of times. The rearrangement links TRBV12-3 or TRBV12-4 to TRBJ2-7; 7 bases are shared with TRBD2. The CDR3 extends over 16 amino acids. Losses at the gene ends were 2 bases for V and 3 bases for J; bases not matched to a gene: 10. CDR3 amino acids: CASSLIVGGPSYEQYF. DNA of the CDR3: TGTGCCAGCAGTTTAATTGTGGGAGGGCCTAGCTACGAGCAGTACTTC.

The chain recombines TRBV18 with TRBJ2-5; D possibly uses TRBD1 or TRBD2 (6 bases each). V was pared by 6 bases and J by 6 bases, with 23 bases between. The germline V gene has CDR1 KGHSH and CDR2 LQKENI. The CDR3 is made up of 16 amino acids. The CDR3 nucleotides are TGTGCCAGCTCCCCCCGTGGTGGGGGGCGCGTGAAGACCCAGTACTTC. Residues: CASSPRGGGRVKTQYF.

In regard to this clonotype: A much larger clone sits a single nucleotide away, making a read error possible. The chain employs TRBV27 and TRBJ2-1; D is perhaps TRBD2 (6 bases). This CDR3 is 14 amino acids long. Germline lookup yields CDR1 MNHEY and CDR2 SMNVEV (reference sequence). The CDR3 sequence is CASSLLGGLDEKFF. Written as DNA, the CDR3 is TGTGCCAGCAGCCTCCTTGGAGGGTTGGATGAGAAGTTCTTC.

With respect to this clonotype: With a much larger clone just one base away, this may be a read error. This rearrangement joins TRBV28 to TRBJ2-1; 12 bases fit TRBD1. The germline gives CDR1 MDHEN, CDR2 SYDVKM. The CDR3 sequence is 16 residues long. J lost 12 bases, V lost 2 bases, and 11 bases had no gene match. CDR3 in amino acids: CASSLTGTGGGDAQFF. The CDR3 DNA follows: TGTGCCAGCAGTTTAACTGGGACAGGGGGCGGTGATGCGCAGTTCTTC.

In this sample, this clonotype turned up many times. The rearrangement links TRBV4-3 to TRBJ2-1; 7 bases match TRBD2. This CDR3 is built from 15 residues. The germline gives CDR1 LGHNA, CDR2 YSLEER. Germline trimming cut 0 bases from V and 8 bases from J; bases unmatched to any gene: 7. The CDR3 sequence is CASSQDPREWDEQFF. The CDR3, as DNA: TGCGCCAGCAGCCAAGATCCGCGGGAGTGGGATGAGCAGTTCTTC.

J is TRBJ2-2 and V is TRBV12-3 or TRBV12-4, with D tentatively TRBD1 (6 bases). V was pared by 3 bases and J by 0 bases, with 20 bases between. This CDR3 contains 19 residues. Here the CDR3 reads CASSFLSGDRTSNTGELFF. The DNA for the CDR3 is TGTGCCAGCAGTTTCCTTTCCGGCGACAGGACTTCGAACACCGGGGAGCTGTTTTTT.

This clonotype was seen repeatedly, ten times or more. The chain is built from TRBV7-2 and TRBJ2-1, with 10 bases matching TRBD1. The ends lost 5 bases at V and 6 bases at J; junction bases unmatched: 7. Germline CDR1 and CDR2: SGHTA and FQGNSA. The CDR3 loop spans 15 amino acids. As DNA, the CDR3 is TGTGCCAGCAGCGCCGACAGGGGGCTCTTCAATGAGCAGTTCTTC. This translates into CASSADRGLFNEQFF.

There are many counts of this clonotype. The chain has TRBV2 and TRBJ1-1; D might be TRBD1 (5 bases). This CDR3 has 15 amino acids. V lost 6 bases and J lost 0, with 14 bases in between. Germline V gene lookup returns CDR1 SNHLY and CDR2 FYNNEI. The CDR3 nucleotides are TGTGCCAGCAGCCCTGACAGCTTACTGAACACTGAAGCTTTCTTT. It encodes CASSPDSLLNTEAFF.

This clonotype has a single count. A read error may explain this, as a much larger clone is one base away. V is TRBV10-3 and J is TRBJ2-7; D may be TRBD1 or TRBD2 (6 bases each). This CDR3 has 13 amino acids. The germline V gene encodes CDR1 ENHRY and CDR2 SYGVKD. Trimming removed 7 bases at V and 8 bases at J, with 18 bases between. CDR3 nucleotides: TGTGCCATCACCGGGGCAGGGGAGGACCAGCAGTACTTC. Translated: CAITGAGEDQQYF.

This clonotype showed up many times. The rearrangement links TRBV5-6 to TRBJ1-2; D is ambiguous. Germline CDR1 reads SGHDT; CDR2 reads YYEEEE. V lost 0 bases to trimming and J lost 8 bases, with 14 bases between them. The CDR3 spans 14 residues. CDR3 in amino acids: CASSLDPAHGGYTF. DNA of the CDR3: TGTGCCAGCAGCTTGGACCCGGCCCACGGCGGCTACACCTTC.

This clonotype was detected ten times or more. CDR3 nucleotide sequence: TGCAGTGCTGGCCCTGGGACAAGCGAGTACGAGCAGTACTTC. Its protein is CSAGPGTSEYEQYF. The rearrangement joins TRBV20-1 to TRBJ2-7; possibly TRBD1 for D (6 bases). Germline V gene sequence: CDR1 DFQATT, CDR2 SNEGSKA (reference sequence). This CDR3 comprises 14 residues. Trimming left V 5 bases short and J 4 bases short, with 18 bases between.

This clonotype was seen many times. The rearrangement joins TRBV6-5 to TRBJ2-2; D ambiguous. Trimming cost V 0 bases and J 2 bases, with 10 bases left between them. This CDR3 has 16 amino acids. The germline V gene encodes CDR1 MNHEY and CDR2 SVGAGI. CDR3 protein: CASSYSPRENTGELFF. In DNA form, the CDR3 reads TGTGCCAGCAGTTACTCGCCCAGAGAAAACACCGGGGAGCTGTTTTTT.

This clonotype was found many times. The chain combines TRBV6-2 or TRBV6-3 with TRBJ2-5; a possible D gene is TRBD1 (5 bases). CDR3 length equals 15 residues. Trimming cost V 6 bases and J 0 bases, with 14 bases left between them. Germline V gives CDR1 MNHEY, CDR2 SVGEGT. CDR3: CASSSTGHNQETQYF. In nucleotides, the CDR3 is TGTGCCAGCAGCTCGACTGGACACAACCAAGAGACCCAGTACTTC.

To note about this clonotype: A single base separates this from a much larger clone, so it may be a read error. The J gene is TRBJ2-7, the V gene TRBV20-1; 8 bases match TRBD1. Germline lookup yields CDR1 DFQATT and CDR2 SNEGSKA (reference sequence). The CDR3 is 14 amino acids. Germline trimming cut 5 bases from V and 6 bases from J; bases unmatched to any gene: 12. In DNA form, the CDR3 reads TGCAGTGCTGTACTGCGGACAGGGCAAAGCGAGCAGTACTTC. It yields the protein CSAVLRTGQSEQYF.

This clonotype was counted ten times or more. The V gene is TRBV5-1, the J gene TRBJ2-3; D gene ambiguous. The CDR3 extends over 15 amino acids. Germline CDR1 SGHRS, CDR2 YFSETQ. Trimming cost V 0 bases and J 6 bases, with 14 bases left between them. For the CDR3, the DNA is TGCGCCAGCAGCTTGGTTCCCCAGAGTACGGATACGCAGTATTTT. Residues: CASSLVPQSTDTQYF.

This clonotype was seen a few times. The chain joins TRBV7-9 to TRBJ1-1; D is unclear. CDR3 length: 13 residues. Germline V gene data show CDR1 as SEHNR and CDR2 as FQNEAQ (reference sequence). V was cut by 5 bases and J by 6 bases, with 13 bases left in between. CDR3 sequence: CASSHSPVAEAFF. The DNA for the CDR3 is TGTGCCAGCAGCCACTCCCCGGTTGCTGAAGCTTTCTTT.

The sample holds many counts of this clonotype. This chain connects TRBV10-3 to TRBJ2-7, with D perhaps matching TRBD1 (6 bases). Trimming took 11 bases from V and 1 from J, leaving 18 bases between them. This CDR3 is built from 14 residues. The germline CDR1 and CDR2 sequences are ENHRY and SYGVKD. CDR3 DNA: TGTGCCCCGAACCCCAGCAGGGGATCCTACGAGCAGTACTTC. Translation: CAPNPSRGSYEQYF.

There are many counts of this clonotype. CDR3 coding DNA: TGTGCCAGCAGTTTATCGAGAGCAGCTTACGAGCAGTACTTC. Translating it yields CASSLSRAAYEQYF. The chain uses TRBV27 and TRBJ2-7; D call uncertain. V lost 0 bases to trimming and J lost 4 bases, with 10 bases between them. The CDR3 has 14 residues. Germline CDR1 reads MNHEY; CDR2 reads SMNVEV (reference sequence).

The chain couples TRBV7-2 to TRBJ2-7; TRBD2 might be the D (5 bases). Trimming stripped 2 bases from V and 6 bases from J, with 11 bases between. The CDR3 spans 13 residues. Germline-derived CDR1 and CDR2 are SGHTA and FQGNSA. Here the CDR3 reads CASSLIGMGEQYF. The CDR3 coding sequence is TGTGCCAGCAGCTTAATCGGGATGGGCGAGCAGTACTTC.

This clonotype was detected ten times or more. The rearrangement joins TRBV27 to TRBJ2-2; D is possibly TRBD2 (6 bases). CDR1 and CDR2 from the germline V gene are MNHEY and SMNVEV (reference sequence). The CDR3 is made up of 16 amino acids. V lost 4 bases and J 4 bases, leaving 16 bases between the germline ends. CDR3 DNA: TGTGCCAGCAGTTCCCAGACTAGGAGAGGCACCGGGGAGCTGTTTTTT. This encodes CASSSQTRRGTGELFF.

The chain combines TRBV4-3 with TRBJ2-7, with 9 bases fitting TRBD1. The CDR3 has 16 amino acids. With 0 bases clipped from V and 3 bases from J, the junction kept 6 bases outside the gene matches. Germline lookup yields CDR1 LGHNA and CDR2 YSLEER. The CDR3 DNA follows: TGCGCCAGCAGCCAAGAGCGGGGGACAGGGTTCTACGAGCAGTACTTC. It yields the protein CASSQERGTGFYEQYF.

The table lists this clonotype with a few counts. V usage is TRBV24-1 and J usage is TRBJ1-5; TRBD1 might be the D (5 bases). Germline CDR1 is KGHDR and CDR2 is SFDVKD. V gave up 10 bases and J gave up 7 bases, with 16 bases separating them. This CDR3 region has 13 residues. In DNA, the CDR3 is TGTGCCACTCAAGATTCGGGGGAACAGCCCCAGCATTTT. This sequence encodes CATQDSGEQPQHF.

This clonotype appeared many times. The rearrangement links TRBV20-1 to TRBJ1-2; D is ambiguous. From germline, CDR1 is DFQATT and CDR2 SNEGSKA (reference sequence). The CDR3 runs to 15 residues. V was pared by 6 bases and J by 2 bases, with 19 bases between. DNA of the CDR3: TGCAGTGCACGCGAACGGGGTGGGGTGAACTATGGCTACACCTTC. Translating it yields CSARERGGVNYGYTF.

V gene TRBV13 combines with J gene TRBJ1-6; D is undetermined. V was pared by 0 bases and J by 7 bases, with 7 bases between. From germline, CDR1 is PRHDT and CDR2 FYEKMQ (reference sequence). The CDR3 is 14 residues long. The CDR3 DNA reads as TGTGCCAGCAGCTTAGGAGGGTTAAATTCACCCCTCCACTTT. It yields the protein CASSLGGLNSPLHF.